This T cell receptor beta chain was identified in a study of T cell repertoires in cytomegalovirus infection. A few counts support this clonotype. The target antigen is unknown. General study results and limits: Summed public TCR beta family frequency identified CMV carriers bearing the relevant HLA.

Using its own MiXCR run on the reads, TCRdb lists one record per CDR3 protein. Of roughly 500,000 distinct CDR3 sequences in the sample, about 15% were seen once. The CDR3 runs 13 residues. V lost 6 bases and J lost 3, with 12 bases in between. The sequence was collected from a human donor in good health (CMV status not recorded). Some clones in this sample may be carry-over from other donors' samples. The sample comprised CD8+ T cells from PBMCs. The rearrangement joins TRBV12-3 or TRBV12-4 to TRBJ2-7, with a weak D call TRBD1 (6 bases). In DNA, the CDR3 is TGTGCCAGCAGACACAGGGTTAGCTACGAGCAGTACTTC. Amino acid sequence: CASRHRVSYEQYF.